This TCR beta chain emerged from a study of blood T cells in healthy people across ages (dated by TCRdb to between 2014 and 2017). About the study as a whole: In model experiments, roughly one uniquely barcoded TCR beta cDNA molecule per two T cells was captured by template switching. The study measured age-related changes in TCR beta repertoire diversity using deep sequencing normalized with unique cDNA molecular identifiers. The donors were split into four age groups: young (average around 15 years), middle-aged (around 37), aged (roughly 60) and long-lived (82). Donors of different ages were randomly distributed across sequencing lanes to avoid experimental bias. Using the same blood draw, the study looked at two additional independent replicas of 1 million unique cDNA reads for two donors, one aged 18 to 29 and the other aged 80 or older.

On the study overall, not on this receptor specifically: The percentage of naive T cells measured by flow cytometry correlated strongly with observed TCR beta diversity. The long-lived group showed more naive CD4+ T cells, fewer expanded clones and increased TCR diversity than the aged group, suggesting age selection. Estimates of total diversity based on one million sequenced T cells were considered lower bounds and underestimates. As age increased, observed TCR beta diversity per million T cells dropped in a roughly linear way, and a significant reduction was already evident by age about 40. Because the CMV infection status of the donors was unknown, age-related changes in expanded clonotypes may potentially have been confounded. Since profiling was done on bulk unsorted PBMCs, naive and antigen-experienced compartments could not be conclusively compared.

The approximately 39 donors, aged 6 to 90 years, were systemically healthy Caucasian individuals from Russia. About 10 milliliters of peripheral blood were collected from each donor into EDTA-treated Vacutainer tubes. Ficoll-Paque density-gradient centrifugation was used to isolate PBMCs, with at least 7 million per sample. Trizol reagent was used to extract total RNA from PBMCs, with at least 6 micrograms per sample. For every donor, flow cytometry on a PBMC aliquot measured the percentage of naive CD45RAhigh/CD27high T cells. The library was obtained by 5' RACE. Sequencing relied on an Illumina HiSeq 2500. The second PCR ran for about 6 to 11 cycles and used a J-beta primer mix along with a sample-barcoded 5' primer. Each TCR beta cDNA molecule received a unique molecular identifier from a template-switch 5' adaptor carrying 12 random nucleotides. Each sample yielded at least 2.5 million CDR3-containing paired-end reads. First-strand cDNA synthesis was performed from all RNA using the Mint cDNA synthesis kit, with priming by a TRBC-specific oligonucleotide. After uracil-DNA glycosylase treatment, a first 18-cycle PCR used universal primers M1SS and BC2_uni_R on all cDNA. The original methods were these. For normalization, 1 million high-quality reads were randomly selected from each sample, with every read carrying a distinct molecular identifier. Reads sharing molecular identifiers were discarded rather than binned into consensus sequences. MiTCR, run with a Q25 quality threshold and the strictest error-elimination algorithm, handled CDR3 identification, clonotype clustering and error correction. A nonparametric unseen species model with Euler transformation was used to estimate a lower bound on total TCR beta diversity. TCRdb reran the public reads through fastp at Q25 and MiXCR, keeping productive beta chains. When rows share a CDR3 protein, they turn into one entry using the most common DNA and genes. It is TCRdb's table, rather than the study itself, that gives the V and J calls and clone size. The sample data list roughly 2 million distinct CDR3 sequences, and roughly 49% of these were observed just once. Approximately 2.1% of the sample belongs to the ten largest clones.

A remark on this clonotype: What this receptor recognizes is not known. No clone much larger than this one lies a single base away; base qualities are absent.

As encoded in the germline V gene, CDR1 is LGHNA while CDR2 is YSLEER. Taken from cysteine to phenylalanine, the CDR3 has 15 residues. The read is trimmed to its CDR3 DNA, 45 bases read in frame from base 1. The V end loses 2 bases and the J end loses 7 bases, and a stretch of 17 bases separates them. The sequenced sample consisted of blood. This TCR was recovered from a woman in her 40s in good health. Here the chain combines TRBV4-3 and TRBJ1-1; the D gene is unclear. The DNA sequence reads TGCGCCAGCAGCCAATACGGACTCATGGGAGTTGAAGCTTTCTTT. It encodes CASSQYGLMGVEAFF.